This TCR beta chain was recorded in a study of T cell changes during pregnancy in multiple sclerosis. Trimming pared 5 bases from V and 4 bases from J, leaving 21 bases between. The germline V gene encodes CDR1 SGHRS and CDR2 YFSETQ. The CDR3 runs to 16 residues. Generated by immunoSEQ multiplex PCR, the TCRdb table keeps only in-frame clones and is missing some. Among 75,000 to 95,000 clones listed, around 92% were seen once. The material was peripheral blood, obtained after pregnancy. This receptor was taken from a female donor with multiple sclerosis, enrolled in a pregnancy study. The chain has TRBV5-1 and TRBJ1-2; D perhaps matches TRBD1 (5 bases). This CDR3 is CASRPLPGSQGYGYTF. In DNA, the CDR3 is TGCGCCAGCAGGCCGCTCCCAGGGTCCCAGGGCTATGGCTACACCTTC.